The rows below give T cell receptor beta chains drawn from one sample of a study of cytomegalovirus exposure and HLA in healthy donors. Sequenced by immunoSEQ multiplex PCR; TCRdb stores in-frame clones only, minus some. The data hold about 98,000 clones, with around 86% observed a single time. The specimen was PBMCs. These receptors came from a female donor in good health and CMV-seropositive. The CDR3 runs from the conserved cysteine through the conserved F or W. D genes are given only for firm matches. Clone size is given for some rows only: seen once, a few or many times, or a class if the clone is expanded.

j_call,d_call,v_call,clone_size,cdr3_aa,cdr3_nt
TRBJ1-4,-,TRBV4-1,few,CASSQVYRATNEKLFF,TGCGCCAGCAGCCAAGTATACAGGGCAACTAATGAAAAACTGTTTTTT
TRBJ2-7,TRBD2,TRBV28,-,CATLGLANPYEQYF,TGTGCCACCCTGGGACTAGCGAACCCCTACGAGCAGTACTTC
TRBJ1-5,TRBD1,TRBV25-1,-,CASSTGGGSQPQHF,TGTGCCAGCAGTACAGGGGGAGGGAGCCAGCCCCAGCATTTT
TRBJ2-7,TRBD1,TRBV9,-,CASSGGPVPGQGSHEQYF,TGTGCCAGCAGCGGGGGGCCCGTCCCGGGACAGGGATCCCACGAGCAGTACTTC
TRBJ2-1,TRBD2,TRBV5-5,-,CASSLPGLAGSSYNEQFF,TGTGCCAGCAGCTTGCCGGGACTAGCCGGGAGCTCCTACAATGAGCAGTTCTTC
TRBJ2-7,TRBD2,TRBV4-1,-,CASSQETQATSGRAREQYF,TGCGCCAGCAGCCAAGAAACACAGGCGACTAGCGGGAGGGCCCGAGAGCAGTACTTC
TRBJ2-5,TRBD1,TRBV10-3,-,CAISPGQGGGETQYF,TGTGCCATCAGTCCTGGACAGGGCGGAGGGGAGACCCAGTACTTC
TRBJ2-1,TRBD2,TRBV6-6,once,CASSLLAGGNNEQFF,TGTGCCAGCAGTTTACTAGCGGGAGGGAACAATGAGCAGTTCTTC
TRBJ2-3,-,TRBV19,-,CASSPRQHTDTQYF,TGTGCCAGTAGTCCACGACAGCACACAGATACGCAGTATTTT
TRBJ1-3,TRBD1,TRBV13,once,CASSLETGGARTIYF,TGTGCCAGCAGCTTAGAGACAGGGGGAGCCCGCACCATATATTTT
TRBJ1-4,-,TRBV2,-,CASSEAPTEVEKLFF,TGTGCCAGCAGTGAAGCTCCGACAGAGGTAGAAAAACTGTTTTTT
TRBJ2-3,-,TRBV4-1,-,CASSQLLTGMDTQYF,TGCGCCAGCAGCCAGCTCTTGACAGGAATGGATACGCAGTATTTT
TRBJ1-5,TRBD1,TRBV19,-,CASSPDRELNQPQHF,TGTGCCAGTAGCCCGGACAGGGAACTGAATCAGCCCCAGCATTTT
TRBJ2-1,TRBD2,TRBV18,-,CASSPGSGRASDEQFF,TGTGCCAGCTCACCAGGAAGCGGGAGGGCCTCCGATGAGCAGTTCTTC
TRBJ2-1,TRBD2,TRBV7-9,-,CASSPPEGAGGRSYNEQFF,TGTGCCAGCAGCCCCCCCGAGGGAGCGGGGGGGCGGTCCTACAATGAGCAGTTCTTC
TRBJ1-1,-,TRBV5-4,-,CASSLEGETEAFF,TGTGCCAGCAGCTTGGAGGGGGAAACTGAAGCTTTCTTT
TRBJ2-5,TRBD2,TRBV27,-,CATSPTSGIETQYF,TGTGCCACCTCTCCGACTAGCGGGATCGAGACCCAGTACTTC
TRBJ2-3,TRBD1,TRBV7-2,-,CASSVDRSTDTQYF,TGTGCCAGCAGTGTGGACAGGTCCACAGATACGCAGTATTTT
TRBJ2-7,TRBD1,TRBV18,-,CASSPPGQGTYEQYF,TGTGCCAGCTCTCCACCGGGACAGGGGACCTACGAGCAGTACTTC
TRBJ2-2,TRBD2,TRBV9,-,CASTRQAGGGTGELFF,TGTGCCAGCACCCGCCAAGCGGGAGGGGGAACCGGGGAGCTGTTTTTT
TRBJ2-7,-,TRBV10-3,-,CAISEQRPYEQYF,TGTGCCATCAGTGAACAGCGGCCCTACGAGCAGTACTTC
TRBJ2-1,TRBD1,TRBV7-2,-,CASSSTGTGNYNEQFF,TGTGCCAGCAGTTCCACCGGGACAGGTAACTACAATGAGCAGTTCTTC
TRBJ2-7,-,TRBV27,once,CASSLGGRKYEQYF,TGTGCCAGCAGTTTAGGGGGCAGAAAGTACGAGCAGTACTTC
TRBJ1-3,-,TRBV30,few,CAWSVRGIAGNTIYF,TGTGCCTGGAGTGTCCGAGGGATCGCTGGAAACACCATATATTTT
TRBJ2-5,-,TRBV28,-,CASSFRTPPQETQYF,TGTGCCAGCAGTTTTAGGACTCCTCCTCAAGAGACCCAGTACTTC
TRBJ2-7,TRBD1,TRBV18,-,CASSPNPDRGYEQYF,TGTGCCAGCTCACCAAACCCGGACAGGGGATACGAGCAGTACTTC
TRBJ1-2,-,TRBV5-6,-,CASSEEQFYGYTF,TGTGCCAGCTCGGAGGAACAGTTCTATGGCTACACCTTC
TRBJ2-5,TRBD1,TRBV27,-,CASRPQGAGETQYF,TGTGCCAGCAGACCCCAGGGGGCTGGGGAGACCCAGTACTTC
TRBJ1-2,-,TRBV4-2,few,CASSPTRDSNYGYTF,TGTGCCAGCAGCCCTACGAGAGACAGTAACTATGGCTACACCTTC
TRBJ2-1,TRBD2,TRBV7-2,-,CASSLAAGGRRGNEQFF,TGTGCCAGCAGCTTAGCGGCGGGAGGGCGGCGCGGGAATGAGCAGTTCTTC
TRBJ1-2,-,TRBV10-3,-,CAISEMSYGYTF,TGTGCCATCAGTGAGATGAGCTATGGCTACACCTTC
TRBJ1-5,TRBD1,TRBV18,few,CASSPGGDQPQHF,TGCGCCAGCTCACCAGGGGGGGACCAGCCCCAGCATTTT
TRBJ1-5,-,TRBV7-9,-,CASSLQGEGQPQHF,TGTGCCAGCAGCTTACAAGGGGAGGGTCAGCCCCAGCATTTT
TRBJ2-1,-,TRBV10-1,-,CASSESFGAAQGEQFF,TGCGCCAGCAGTGAGTCTTTTGGGGCCGCCCAAGGCGAGCAGTTCTTC
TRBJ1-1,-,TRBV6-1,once,CASSAGEGTEAFF,TGTGCCAGCAGTGCAGGGGAGGGAACTGAAGCTTTCTTT
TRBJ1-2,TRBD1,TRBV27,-,CASRIQGAGYGYTF,TGTGCCAGCAGAATTCAGGGGGCTGGGTATGGCTACACCTTC
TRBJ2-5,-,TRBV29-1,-,CSVGQATQETQYF,TGCAGCGTTGGACAGGCAACTCAAGAGACCCAGTACTTC
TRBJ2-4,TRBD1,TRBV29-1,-,CSVGDSLNIQYF,TGCAGCGTTGGGGACAGTTTGAACATTCAGTACTTC
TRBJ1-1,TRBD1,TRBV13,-,CASSLSRDRGWTEAFF,TGTGCCAGCAGCTTGTCGCGGGACAGGGGGTGGACTGAAGCTTTCTTT
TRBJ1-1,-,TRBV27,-,CASSSNRVQSEAFF,TGTGCCAGCAGTTCAAACAGGGTCCAGTCGGAAGCTTTCTTT
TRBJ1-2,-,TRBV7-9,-,CASSLVRGNHGYTF,TGTGCCAGCAGCTTAGTACGAGGGAACCATGGCTACACCTTC
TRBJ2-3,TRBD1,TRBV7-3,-,CASSLQGKGTDTQYF,TGTGCCAGCAGCCTACAGGGGAAGGGCACAGATACGCAGTATTTT
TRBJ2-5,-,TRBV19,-,CASSIAGAETQYF,TGTGCCAGTAGTATTGCAGGGGCGGAGACCCAGTACTTC
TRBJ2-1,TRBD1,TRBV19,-,CASSGDRESYNEQFF,TGTGCCAGTAGTGGAGACAGGGAGTCCTACAATGAGCAGTTCTTC